These 13 T cell receptor beta chains came from one sample sequenced in a study of PD-1 blockade in mismatch repair-deficient tumors. The data were produced by immunoSEQ multiplex PCR, yet TCRdb's version contains in-frame clones alone and is incomplete. Of about 38,000 clones in the sample, roughly 77% were seen once. Material: peripheral blood, obtained 4 weeks after starting pembrolizumab. The receptor set was obtained from an adult with mismatch repair-deficient cancer.

The CDR3 spells CASSVGLAGGGETQYF. DNA of the CDR3: TGTGCCAGCAGCGTCGGACTAGCGGGAGGGGGGGAGACCCAGTACTTC. The chain uses TRBV9 and TRBJ2-5; 15 bases agree with TRBD2. Germline CDR1 SGDLS, CDR2 YYNGEE. Trimming at V came to 2 bases and at J to 5 bases, leaving 4 bases not matched to a gene. The CDR3 sequence is 16 residues long.

Here the CDR3 DNA reads TGTGCCAGCAGCTTGGGTCGGACAGGTCAAAACATTCAGTACTTC. It specifies CASSLGRTGQNIQYF. The chain links TRBV11-3 to TRBJ2-4, with 7 bases that match TRBD1. The V and J ends lost 3 bases and 5 bases, in that order; junction bases with no gene match: 7. The CDR3 consists of 15 residues. The V gene's germline CDR1 is SGHNT and CDR2 YENEEA.

J is TRBJ2-1 and V is TRBV5-5; TRBD1 aligns across 8 bases. CDR3 size: 16 residues. Trimming at V came to 0 bases and at J to 2 bases, leaving 4 bases not matched to a gene. The germline V gene has CDR1 SGHKS and CDR2 YYEKEE (reference sequence). CDR3 sequence (DNA): TGTGCCAGCAGCTTGGGACAGGGGAACCCCTACAATGAGCAGTTCTTC. This gives the protein CASSLGQGNPYNEQFF.

The V gene is TRBV5-1, the J gene TRBJ2-2, with TRBD1 matching 9 bases. Unmatched junction bases numbered 6, after V lost 4 bases and J lost 5 bases. The CDR3 has 15 amino acids. Germline V lookup: CDR1 SGHRS, CDR2 YFSETQ. In DNA, the CDR3 is TGCGCCAGCAGCCCGGGACAGGGTTTGACCGGGGAGCTGTTTTTT. Residues: CASSPGQGLTGELFF.

The J gene is TRBJ2-7, the V gene TRBV5-4; perhaps D is TRBD1 or TRBD2 (5 bases each). CDR1 and CDR2 (germline): SGHNT, YYREEE (reference sequence). The ends were cut back, 1 base at V and 2 bases at J, with 13 bases in the middle. CDR3 length: 15 residues. CDR3 sequence reads: CASSLRGRDPYEQYF. CDR3 DNA: TGTGCCAGCAGCTTGAGGGGACGGGACCCCTACGAGCAGTACTTC.

This rearrangement joins TRBV10-1 to TRBJ1-5, with D unclear. The CDR3 is made up of 16 amino acids. Trimming cost V 3 bases and J 3 bases, with 15 bases left between them. CDR1 is WNHNN and CDR2 is SYGVQD in the germline V gene (reference sequence). CDR3 sequence reads: CASSDNTAISNQPQHF. CDR3 coding DNA: TGCGCCAGCAGTGATAATACAGCCATCTCCAATCAGCCCCAGCATTTT.

The genes are TRBV6-4 and TRBJ2-3, with D possibly TRBD1 on 6 matching bases. V was trimmed by 5 bases and J by 3 bases, leaving 15 bases between them. The CDR3 spans 15 residues. Per the germline V gene, CDR1 is MRHNA and CDR2 is SNTAGT. CDR3 sequence reads: CASSQEQGSTDTQYF. CDR3 coding DNA: TGTGCCAGCAGTCAGGAACAGGGTTCAACAGATACGCAGTATTTT.

V is TRBV5-5 and J is TRBJ2-7; D is undetermined. This CDR3 is 14 amino acids long. Germline values: CDR1 SGHKS, CDR2 YYEKEE (reference sequence). V was clipped by 2 bases and J by 2 bases, with 11 bases between them. The DNA for the CDR3 is TGTGCCAGCAGCTTTTCAGATATTCCCTACGAGCAGTACTTC. It is translated as CASSFSDIPYEQYF.

J is TRBJ2-2 and V is TRBV19; D could derive from TRBD1 or TRBD2 (5 bases each). The CDR3 runs to 15 residues. The V end was cut by 6 bases, the J end by 7 bases, with 18 bases between. CDR1 is LNHDA, CDR2 SQIVND, per germline (reference sequence). This chain's CDR3 is CASRGIVTGLGELFF. The CDR3, as DNA: TGTGCCAGTAGGGGTATAGTGACGGGGCTCGGGGAGCTGTTTTTT.

This clone showed up just a few times. Other DNA variants within this sample encode the same CDR3. The chain recombines TRBV19 with TRBJ2-2; maybe TRBD2 (6 bases). CDR3 length equals 13 residues. The germline V gene has CDR1 LNHDA and CDR2 SQIVND (reference sequence). Trimming took off 3 bases at V and 5 bases at J, with 7 bases between the two ends. Written as DNA, the CDR3 is TGTGCCAGTAGTATGGGGGGAACCGGGGAGCTGTTTTTT. This sequence encodes CASSMGGTGELFF.

This clone was observed a handful of times. The chain uses TRBV19 and TRBJ2-1; D is ambiguous. V lost 5 bases and J lost 10, with 12 bases in between. In germline, CDR1 is LNHDA, CDR2 SQIVND (reference sequence). The CDR3 is made up of 12 amino acids. The CDR3: CASSVSRREQFF. For the CDR3, the DNA is TGTGCCAGTAGTGTCAGCCGTCGGGAGCAGTTCTTC.

This chain joins TRBV6-1 and TRBJ2-7; 14 bases agree with TRBD2. There are 14 residues in the CDR3. The junction had 6 bases not matched to a gene; V was cut back by 7 bases and J by 7 bases. Germline lookup yields CDR1 MNHNS and CDR2 SASEGT. The CDR3: CASTWGLAGEEQYF. The CDR3 nucleotides are TGTGCCAGCACATGGGGACTAGCGGGAGAGGAGCAGTACTTC.

As concerns this clone: The germline gene is not matched at one end of the junction; a read error may be the cause. The chain uses TRBV6-5 and TRBJ2-1; TRBD2 matches at 8 bases. This CDR3 is built from 15 residues. CDR1 is MNHEY, CDR2 SVGAGI, per germline. This CDR3 is CASSYWGREDNEQFF. In DNA, the CDR3 is TGTGCCAGCAGCTACTGGGGGCGGGAGGACAATGAGCAGTTCTTC.